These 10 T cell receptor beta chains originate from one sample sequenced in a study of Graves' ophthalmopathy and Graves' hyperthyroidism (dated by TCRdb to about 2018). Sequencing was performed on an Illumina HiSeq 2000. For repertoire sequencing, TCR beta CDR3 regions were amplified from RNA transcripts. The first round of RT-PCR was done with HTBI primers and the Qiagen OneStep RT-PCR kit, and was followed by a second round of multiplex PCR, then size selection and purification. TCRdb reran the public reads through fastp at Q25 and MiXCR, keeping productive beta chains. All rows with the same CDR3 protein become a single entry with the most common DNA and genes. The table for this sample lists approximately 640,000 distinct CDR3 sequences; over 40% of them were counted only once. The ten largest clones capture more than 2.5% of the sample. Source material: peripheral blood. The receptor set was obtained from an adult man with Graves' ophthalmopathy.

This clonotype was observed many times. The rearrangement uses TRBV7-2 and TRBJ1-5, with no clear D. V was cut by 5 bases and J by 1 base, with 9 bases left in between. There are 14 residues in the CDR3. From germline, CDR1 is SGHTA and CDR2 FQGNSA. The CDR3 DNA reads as TGTGCCAGCAGCACAGACATAAGCAATCAGCCCCAGCATTTT. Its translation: CASSTDISNQPQHF.

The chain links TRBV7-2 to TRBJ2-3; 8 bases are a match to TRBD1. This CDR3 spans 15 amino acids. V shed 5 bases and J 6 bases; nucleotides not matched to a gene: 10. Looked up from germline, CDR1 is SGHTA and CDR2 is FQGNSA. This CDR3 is CASSESDREADTQYF. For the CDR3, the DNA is TGTGCCAGCAGCGAATCGGACAGGGAGGCTGATACGCAGTATTTT.

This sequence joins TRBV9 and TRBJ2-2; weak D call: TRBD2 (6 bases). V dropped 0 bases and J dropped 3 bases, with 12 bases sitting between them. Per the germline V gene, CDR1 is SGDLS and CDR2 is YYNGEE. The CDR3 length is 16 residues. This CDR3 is CASSVEGGLDTGELFF. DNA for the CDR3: TGTGCCAGCAGCGTAGAAGGAGGGCTAGACACCGGGGAGCTGTTTTTT. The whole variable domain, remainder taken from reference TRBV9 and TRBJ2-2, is DSGVTQTPKHLITATGQRVTLRCSPRSGDLSVYWYQQSLDQGLQFLIQYYNGEERAKGNILERFSAQQFPDLHSELNLSSLELGDSALYFCASSVEGGLDTGELFFGEGSRLTVL.

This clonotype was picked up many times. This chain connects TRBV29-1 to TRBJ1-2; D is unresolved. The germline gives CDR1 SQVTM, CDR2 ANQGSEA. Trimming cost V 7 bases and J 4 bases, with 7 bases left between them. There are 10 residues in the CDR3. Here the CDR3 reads CSADSYGYTF. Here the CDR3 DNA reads TGCAGCGCAGACTCCTATGGCTACACCTTC.

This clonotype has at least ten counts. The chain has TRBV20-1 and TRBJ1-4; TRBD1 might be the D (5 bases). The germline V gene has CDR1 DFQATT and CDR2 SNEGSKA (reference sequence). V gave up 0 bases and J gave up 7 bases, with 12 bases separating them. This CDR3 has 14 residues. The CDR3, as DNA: TGCAGTGCTAGAGACGGGCAGGGTAGTGAAAAACTGTTTTTT. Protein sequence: CSARDGQGSEKLFF.

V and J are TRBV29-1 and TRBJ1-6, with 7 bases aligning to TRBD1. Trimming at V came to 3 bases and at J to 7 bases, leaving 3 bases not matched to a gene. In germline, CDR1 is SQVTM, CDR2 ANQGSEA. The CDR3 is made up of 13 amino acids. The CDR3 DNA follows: TGCAGCGTTGAGTCGACAGGGAATTCACCCCTCCACTTT. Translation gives CSVESTGNSPLHF. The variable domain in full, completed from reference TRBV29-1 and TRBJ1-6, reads SAVISQKPSRDICQRGTSLTIQCQVDSQVTMMFWYRQQPGQSLTLIATANQGSEATYESGFVIDKFPISRPNLTFSTLTVSNMSPEDSSIYLCSVESTGNSPLHFGNGTRLTVT.

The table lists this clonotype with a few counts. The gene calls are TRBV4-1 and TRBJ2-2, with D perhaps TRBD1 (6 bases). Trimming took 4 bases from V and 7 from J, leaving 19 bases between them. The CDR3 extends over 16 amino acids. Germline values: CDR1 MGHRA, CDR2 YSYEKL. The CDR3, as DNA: TGCGCCAGCAGCCGTGGGCAGGGGCCAAGGGGCGGGGAGCTGTTTTTT. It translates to CASSRGQGPRGGELFF.

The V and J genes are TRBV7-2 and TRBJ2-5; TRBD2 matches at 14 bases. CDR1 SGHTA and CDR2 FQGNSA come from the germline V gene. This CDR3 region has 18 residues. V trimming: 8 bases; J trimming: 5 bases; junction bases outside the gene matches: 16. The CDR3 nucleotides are TGTGCCAGCGGCCACCGACTAGCGGGAGGGCCGAGTCAGGAGACCCAGTACTTC. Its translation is CASGHRLAGGPSQETQYF.

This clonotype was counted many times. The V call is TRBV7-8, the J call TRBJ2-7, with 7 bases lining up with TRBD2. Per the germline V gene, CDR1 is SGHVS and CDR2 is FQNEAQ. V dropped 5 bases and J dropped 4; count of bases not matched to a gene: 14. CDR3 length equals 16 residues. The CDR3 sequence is CASSTARTSKAYEQYF. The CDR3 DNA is TGTGCCAGCAGCACCGCTAGGACTAGTAAAGCGTACGAGCAGTACTTC.

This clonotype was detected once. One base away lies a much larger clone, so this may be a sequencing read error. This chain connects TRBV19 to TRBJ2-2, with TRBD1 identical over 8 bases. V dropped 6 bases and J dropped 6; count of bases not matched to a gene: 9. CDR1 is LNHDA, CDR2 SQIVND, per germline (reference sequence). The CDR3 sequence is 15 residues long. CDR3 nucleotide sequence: TGTGCCAGTAGGAAGGGACAGGATAACGCCGGGGAGCTGTTTTTT. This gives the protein CASRKGQDNAGELFF.